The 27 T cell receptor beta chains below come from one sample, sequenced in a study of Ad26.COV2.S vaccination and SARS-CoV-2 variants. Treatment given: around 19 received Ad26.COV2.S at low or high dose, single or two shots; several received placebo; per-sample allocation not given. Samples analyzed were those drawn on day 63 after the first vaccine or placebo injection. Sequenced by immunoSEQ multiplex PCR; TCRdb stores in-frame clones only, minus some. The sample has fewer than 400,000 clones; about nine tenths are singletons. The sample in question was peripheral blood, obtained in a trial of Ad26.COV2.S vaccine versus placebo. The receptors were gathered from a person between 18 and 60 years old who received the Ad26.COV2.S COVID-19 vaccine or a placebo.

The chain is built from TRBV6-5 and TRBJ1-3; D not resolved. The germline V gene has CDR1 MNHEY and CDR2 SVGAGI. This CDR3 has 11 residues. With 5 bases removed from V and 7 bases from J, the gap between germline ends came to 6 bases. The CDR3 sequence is CASSTHNTIYF. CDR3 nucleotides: TGTGCCAGCAGTACTCATAACACCATATATTTT.

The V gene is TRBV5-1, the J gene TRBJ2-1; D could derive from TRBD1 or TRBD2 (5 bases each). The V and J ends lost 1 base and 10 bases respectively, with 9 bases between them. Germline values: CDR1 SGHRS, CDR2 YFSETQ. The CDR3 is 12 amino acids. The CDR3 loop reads CASSLTRGEQFF. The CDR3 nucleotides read TGCGCCAGCAGCTTGACGAGGGGAGAGCAGTTCTTC.

As DNA, the CDR3 is TGTGCCAGCAGCTTAGGGGTCGCTACCGAAGCTTTCTTT. It translates to CASSLGVATEAFF. The chain has TRBV7-9 and TRBJ1-1; D remains ambiguous. The CDR3 length is 13 residues. V was shortened by 1 base and J by 8 bases, with 11 bases between the two germline ends. The germline V gene has CDR1 SEHNR and CDR2 FQNEAQ (reference sequence).

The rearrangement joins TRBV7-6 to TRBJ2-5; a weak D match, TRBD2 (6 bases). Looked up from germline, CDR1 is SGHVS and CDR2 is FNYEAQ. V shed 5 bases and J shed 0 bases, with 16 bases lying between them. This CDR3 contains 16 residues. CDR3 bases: TGTGCCAGCAGCCGGGGAGGACTACCAAACCAAGAGACCCAGTACTTC. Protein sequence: CASSRGGLPNQETQYF.

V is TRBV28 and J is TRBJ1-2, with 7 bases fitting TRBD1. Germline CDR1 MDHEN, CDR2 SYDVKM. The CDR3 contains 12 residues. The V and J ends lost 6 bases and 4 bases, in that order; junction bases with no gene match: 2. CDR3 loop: CASSQGGYGYTF. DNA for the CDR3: TGTGCCAGCAGCCAGGGGGGCTATGGCTACACCTTC.

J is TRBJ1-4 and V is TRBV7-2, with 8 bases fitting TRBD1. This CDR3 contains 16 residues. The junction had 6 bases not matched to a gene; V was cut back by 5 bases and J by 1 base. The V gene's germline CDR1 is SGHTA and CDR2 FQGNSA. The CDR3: CASSQGARGTNEKLFF. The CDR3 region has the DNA TGTGCCAGCAGCCAGGGGGCGCGTGGAACTAATGAAAAACTGTTTTTT.

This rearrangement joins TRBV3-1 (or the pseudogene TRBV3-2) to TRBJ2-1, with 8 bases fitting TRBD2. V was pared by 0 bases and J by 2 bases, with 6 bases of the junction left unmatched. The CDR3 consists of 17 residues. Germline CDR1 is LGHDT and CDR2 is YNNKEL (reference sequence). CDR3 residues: CASSQEPPAGAYNEQFF. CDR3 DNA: TGTGCCAGCAGCCAAGAGCCTCCAGCGGGAGCCTACAATGAGCAGTTCTTC.

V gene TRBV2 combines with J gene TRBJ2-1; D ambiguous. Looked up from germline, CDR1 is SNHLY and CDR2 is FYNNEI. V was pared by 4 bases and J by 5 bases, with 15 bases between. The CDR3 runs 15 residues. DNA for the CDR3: TGTGCCAGCAGTGGGCAACCTGTGGTTAACAATGAGCAGTTCTTC. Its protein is CASSGQPVVNNEQFF.

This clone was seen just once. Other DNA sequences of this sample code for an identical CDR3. CDR3 protein: CASSPGNTGELFF. As DNA, the CDR3 is TGTGCCAGCAGTCCAGGGAACACCGGGGAGCTGTTTTTT. The rearrangement uses TRBV12-3 or TRBV12-4 and TRBJ2-2; D gene ambiguous. CDR3 size: 13 residues. Trimming took off 5 bases at V and 1 base at J, with 5 bases between the two ends.

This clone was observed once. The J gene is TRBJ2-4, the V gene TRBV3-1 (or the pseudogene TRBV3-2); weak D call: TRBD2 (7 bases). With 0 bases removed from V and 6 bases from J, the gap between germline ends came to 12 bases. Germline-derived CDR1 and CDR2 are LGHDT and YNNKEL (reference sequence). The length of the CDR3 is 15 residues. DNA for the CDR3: TGTGCCAGCAGCCAAGATCGGGGGGCGGCAAACATTCAGTACTTC. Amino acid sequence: CASSQDRGAANIQYF.

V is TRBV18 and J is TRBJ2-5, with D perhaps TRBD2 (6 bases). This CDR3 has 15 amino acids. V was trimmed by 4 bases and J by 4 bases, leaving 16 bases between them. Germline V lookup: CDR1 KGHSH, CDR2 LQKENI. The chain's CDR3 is CASSHWGDPAETQYF. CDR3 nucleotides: TGTGCCAGCTCACATTGGGGGGATCCGGCAGAGACCCAGTACTTC.

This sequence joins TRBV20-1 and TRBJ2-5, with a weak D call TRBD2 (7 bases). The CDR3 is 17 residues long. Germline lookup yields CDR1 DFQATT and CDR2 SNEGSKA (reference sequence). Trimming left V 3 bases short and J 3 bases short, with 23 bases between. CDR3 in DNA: TGCAGTGCTAGTGCCAACGCCGCGAGGGGGGGGAAAGAGACCCAGTACTTC. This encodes CSASANAARGGKETQYF.

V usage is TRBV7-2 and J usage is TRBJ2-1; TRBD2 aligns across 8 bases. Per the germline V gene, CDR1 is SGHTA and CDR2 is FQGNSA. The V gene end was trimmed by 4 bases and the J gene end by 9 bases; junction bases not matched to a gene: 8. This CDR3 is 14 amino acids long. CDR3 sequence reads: CASSSSGAGGEQFF. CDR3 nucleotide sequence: TGTGCCAGCAGCTCCTCAGGGGCGGGGGGTGAGCAGTTCTTC.

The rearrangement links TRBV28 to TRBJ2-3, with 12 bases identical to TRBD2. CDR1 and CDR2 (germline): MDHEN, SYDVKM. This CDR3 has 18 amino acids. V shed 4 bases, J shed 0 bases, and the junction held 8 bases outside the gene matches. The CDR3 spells CASSSRLAGVLSTDTQYF. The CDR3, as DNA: TGTGCCAGCAGTTCCCGACTAGCGGGAGTCCTGAGCACAGATACGCAGTATTTT.

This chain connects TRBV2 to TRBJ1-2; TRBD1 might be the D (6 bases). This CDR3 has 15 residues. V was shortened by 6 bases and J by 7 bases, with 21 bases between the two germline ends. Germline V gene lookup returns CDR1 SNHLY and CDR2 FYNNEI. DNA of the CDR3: TGTGCCAGCAGGGGGACATCGGGCCTCGTGCGTGGCTACACCTTC. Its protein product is CASRGTSGLVRGYTF. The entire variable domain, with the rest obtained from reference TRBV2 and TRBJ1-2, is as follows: EPEVTQTPSHQVTQMGQEVILRCVPISNHLYFYWYRQILGQKVEFLVSFYNNEISEKSEIFDDQFSVERPDGSNFTLKIRSTKLEDSAMYFCASRGTSGLVRGYTFGSGTRLTVV.

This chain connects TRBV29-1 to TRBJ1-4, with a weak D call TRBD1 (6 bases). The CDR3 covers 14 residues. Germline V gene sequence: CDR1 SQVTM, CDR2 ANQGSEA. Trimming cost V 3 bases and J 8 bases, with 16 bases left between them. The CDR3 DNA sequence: TGCAGCGTTGACGCTACAGGGTCAGGGGAAAAACTGTTTTTT. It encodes CSVDATGSGEKLFF.

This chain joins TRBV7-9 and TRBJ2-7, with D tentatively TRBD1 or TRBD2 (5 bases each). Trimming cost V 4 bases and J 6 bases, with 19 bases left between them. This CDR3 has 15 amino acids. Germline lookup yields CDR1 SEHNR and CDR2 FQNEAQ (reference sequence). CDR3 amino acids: CASSSLPGRSAEQYF. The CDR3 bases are TGTGCCAGCAGCTCCTTACCGGGACGATCAGCCGAGCAGTACTTC.

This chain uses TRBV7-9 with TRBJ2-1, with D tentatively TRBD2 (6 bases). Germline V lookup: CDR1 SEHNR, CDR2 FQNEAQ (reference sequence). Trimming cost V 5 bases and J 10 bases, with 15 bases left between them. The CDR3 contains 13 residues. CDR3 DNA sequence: TGTGCCAGCAGCCAATGGGGGGATGGGGAGCAGTTCTTC. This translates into CASSQWGDGEQFF.

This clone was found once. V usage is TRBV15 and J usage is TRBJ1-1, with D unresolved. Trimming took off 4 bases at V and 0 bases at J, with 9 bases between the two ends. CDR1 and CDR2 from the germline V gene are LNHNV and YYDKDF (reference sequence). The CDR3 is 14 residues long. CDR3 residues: CATSIMTVNTEAFF. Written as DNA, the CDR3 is TGTGCCACCAGCATCATGACGGTGAACACTGAAGCTTTCTTT.

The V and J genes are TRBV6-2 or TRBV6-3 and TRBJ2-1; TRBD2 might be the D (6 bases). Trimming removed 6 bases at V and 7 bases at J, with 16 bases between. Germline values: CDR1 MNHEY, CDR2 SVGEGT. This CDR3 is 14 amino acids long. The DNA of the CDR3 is TGTGCCAGCAGCCCTACCGCGGGGTTTAATGAGCAGTTCTTC. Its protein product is CASSPTAGFNEQFF.

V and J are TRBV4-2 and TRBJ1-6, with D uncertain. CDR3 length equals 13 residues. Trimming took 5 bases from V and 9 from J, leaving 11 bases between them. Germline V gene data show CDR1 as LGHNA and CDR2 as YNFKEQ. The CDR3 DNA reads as TGTGCCAGCAGCAGTAGTAAGGCTTCACCCCTCCACTTT. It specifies CASSSSKASPLHF.

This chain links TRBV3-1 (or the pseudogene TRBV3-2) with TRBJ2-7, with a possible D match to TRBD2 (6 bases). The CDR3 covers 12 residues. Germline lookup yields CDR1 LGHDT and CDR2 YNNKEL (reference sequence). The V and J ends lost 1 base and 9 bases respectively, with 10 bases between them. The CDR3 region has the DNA TGTGCCAGCAGCCAAGGACTAGGACGGCAGTACGTC. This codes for CASSQGLGRQYV.

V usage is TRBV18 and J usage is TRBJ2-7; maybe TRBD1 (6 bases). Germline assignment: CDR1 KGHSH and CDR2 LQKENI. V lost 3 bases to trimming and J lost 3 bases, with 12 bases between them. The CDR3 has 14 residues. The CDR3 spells CASSPSQGNYEQYF. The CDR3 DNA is TGTGCCAGCTCACCCTCCCAGGGGAACTACGAGCAGTACTTC.

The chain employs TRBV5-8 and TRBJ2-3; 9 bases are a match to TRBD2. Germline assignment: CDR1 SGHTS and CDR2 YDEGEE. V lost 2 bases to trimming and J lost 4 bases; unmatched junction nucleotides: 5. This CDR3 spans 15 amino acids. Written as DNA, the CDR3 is TGTGCCAGCAGCTTAGCTAGCGGGACCCCAGATACGCAGTATTTT. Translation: CASSLASGTPDTQYF.

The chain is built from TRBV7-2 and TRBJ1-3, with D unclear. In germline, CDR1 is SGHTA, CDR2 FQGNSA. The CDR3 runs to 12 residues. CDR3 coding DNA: TGTGGTTGGCGGTTGTCTGGAAACACCATATATTTT. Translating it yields CGWRLSGNTIYF.

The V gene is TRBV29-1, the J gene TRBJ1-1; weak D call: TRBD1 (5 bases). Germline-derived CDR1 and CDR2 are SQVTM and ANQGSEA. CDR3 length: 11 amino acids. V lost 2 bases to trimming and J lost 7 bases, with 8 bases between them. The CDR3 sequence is CSVESGNEAFF. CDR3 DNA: TGCAGCGTTGAATCAGGGAATGAAGCTTTCTTT. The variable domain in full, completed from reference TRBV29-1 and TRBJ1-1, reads SAVISQKPSRDICQRGTSLTIQCQVDSQVTMMFWYRQQPGQSLTLIATANQGSEATYESGFVIDKFPISRPNLTFSTLTVSNMSPEDSSIYLCSVESGNEAFFGQGTRLTVV.

CDR3 DNA: TGTGCCAGCAGCTTCCTTCACAGATCTTACAAAGCTTTCTTT. It encodes CASSFLHRSYKAFF. V is TRBV11-2 and J is TRBJ1-1; D is undetermined. Germline V lookup: CDR1 SGHAT, CDR2 FQNNGV. CDR3 length equals 14 residues. Trimming left V 3 bases short and J 9 bases short, with 17 bases between.